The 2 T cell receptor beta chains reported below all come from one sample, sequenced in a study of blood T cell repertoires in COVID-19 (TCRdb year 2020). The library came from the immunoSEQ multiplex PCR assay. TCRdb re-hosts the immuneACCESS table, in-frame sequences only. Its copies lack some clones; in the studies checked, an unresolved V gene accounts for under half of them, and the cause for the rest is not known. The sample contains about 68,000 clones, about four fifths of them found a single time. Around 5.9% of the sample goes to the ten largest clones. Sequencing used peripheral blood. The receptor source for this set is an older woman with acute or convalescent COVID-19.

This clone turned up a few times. CDR3 in amino acids: CASSLGPNTEAFF. As DNA, the CDR3 is TGTGCCAGCAGTTTAGGTCCTAACACTGAAGCTTTCTTT. This rearrangement joins TRBV12-3 or TRBV12-4 to TRBJ1-1; no firm D call. This CDR3 region has 13 residues. The V end was cut by 1 base, the J end by 2 bases, with 5 bases between.

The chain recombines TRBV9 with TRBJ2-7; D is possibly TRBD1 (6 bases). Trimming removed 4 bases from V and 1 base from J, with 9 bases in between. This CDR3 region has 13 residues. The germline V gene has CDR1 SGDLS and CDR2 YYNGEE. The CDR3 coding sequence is TGTGCCAGCAGCCCACAGGGATCCTACGAGCAGTACTTC. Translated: CASSPQGSYEQYF.